The next 32 T cell receptor beta chains were all read from a single sample in a study of cytomegalovirus exposure and HLA in healthy donors. PCR amplification relied on 60 Vbeta primers (plus 13 Jbeta primers). Assay used: immunoSEQ multiplex PCR; TCRdb lists only in-frame clones, some missing. The sample carries some 71,000 clones, 70% recorded once. Source material: PBMCs. The receptors come from a woman in her 50s in good health and CMV-seropositive.

The J gene is TRBJ2-3, the V gene TRBV2; tentative D call: TRBD1 (6 bases). V dropped 6 bases and J dropped 9 bases, with 16 bases sitting between them. Germline CDR1 reads SNHLY; CDR2 reads FYNNEI. CDR3 length: 13 residues. CDR3 coding DNA: TGTGCCAGCAGGTCTGGAACAGGGATAACGCAGTATTTT. Translating it yields CASRSGTGITQYF.

V gene TRBV2 combines with J gene TRBJ1-4; 9 positions match TRBD1. J gave up 8 bases and V 8 bases, and 9 bases lay outside the gene matches. The CDR3 length is 14 residues. The V gene's germline CDR1 is SNHLY and CDR2 FYNNEI. The CDR3 sequence: CASYTGQGMEKLFF. As DNA, the CDR3 is TGTGCCAGCTACACCGGACAGGGGATGGAAAAACTGTTTTTT.

This clone was seen more than once but under ten times. The chain is built from TRBV29-1 and TRBJ2-2; 10 bases are shared with TRBD2. Trimming cost V 5 bases and J 7 bases; bases outside gene matches: 16. The CDR3 has 17 amino acids. Germline-derived CDR1 and CDR2 are SQVTM and ANQGSEA. The CDR3 region is CSVLHPLAGERSGELFF. CDR3 nucleotide sequence: TGCAGCGTTCTCCACCCTCTAGCGGGAGAAAGGAGCGGGGAGCTGTTTTTT.

The V call is TRBV18, the J call TRBJ1-2; unclear D gene. In germline, CDR1 is KGHSH, CDR2 LQKENI. V gave up 0 bases and J gave up 7 bases, with 9 bases separating them. This CDR3 contains 13 residues. CDR3 DNA sequence: TGTGCCAGCTCACCACCTGTCAAGCTTGGCTACACCTTC. As protein: CASSPPVKLGYTF.

The rearrangement uses TRBV28 and TRBJ2-3, with D tentatively TRBD2 (7 bases). The CDR3 has 16 amino acids. V lost 5 bases, J lost 1 base, and 16 bases lay in between. Germline V gene lookup returns CDR1 MDHEN and CDR2 SYDVKM. The CDR3 DNA follows: TGTGCCAGCAGTCCCGGAGGCGGGGGCCGCACAGATACGCAGTATTTT. It translates to CASSPGGGGRTDTQYF. The full variable domain, its missing parts supplied by reference TRBV28 and TRBJ2-3, is DVKVTQSSRYLVKRTGEKVFLECVQDMDHENMFWYRQDPGLGLRLIYFSYDVKMKEKGDIPEGYSVSREKKERFSLILESASTNQTSMYLCASSPGGGGRTDTQYFGPGTRLTVL.

The chain's CDR3 is CASGSYRGATEAFF. The CDR3 DNA reads TGTGCCAGCGGGTCCTACAGGGGAGCCACTGAAGCTTTCTTT. The chain couples TRBV28 to TRBJ1-1, with 7 bases aligning to TRBD1. The V gene end was trimmed by 8 bases and the J gene end by 4 bases; junction bases not matched to a gene: 10. CDR1 MDHEN and CDR2 SYDVKM come from the germline V gene. CDR3 size: 14 residues.

The chain has TRBV7-9 and TRBJ1-1, with 8 positions matching TRBD1. CDR1 SEHNR and CDR2 FQNEAQ come from the germline V gene (reference sequence). The V gene end was trimmed by 8 bases and the J gene end by 6 bases; junction bases not matched to a gene: 11. The CDR3 is made up of 14 amino acids. CDR3 nucleotides: TGTGCCAGCTCCCCCCAGGGGGCGGATGCTGAAGCTTTCTTT. Translated: CASSPQGADAEAFF.

This clone was observed a single time. The chain employs TRBV13 and TRBJ2-1, with TRBD1 identical over 10 bases. V gave up 4 bases and J gave up 8 bases; unmatched junction bases: 5. Germline V gives CDR1 PRHDT, CDR2 FYEKMQ (reference sequence). The CDR3 has 14 amino acids. CDR3 DNA sequence: TGTGCCAGCAGCTCTTGGACAGGGGGGTATGAGCAGTTCTTC. This codes for CASSSWTGGYEQFF.

This chain links TRBV11-1 with TRBJ2-1; 9 bases are a match to TRBD1. Germline CDR1 is SGHAT and CDR2 is FQDESV (reference sequence). This CDR3 comprises 17 residues. V was clipped by 5 bases and J by 3 bases; unmatched bases: 11. CDR3 DNA sequence: TGTGCCAGCAGCCACACTACTGGACAGGGGAGCTACAATGAGCAGTTCTTC. Protein product: CASSHTTGQGSYNEQFF.

CDR3 region: CASSLAPARYNEQFF. CDR3 coding DNA: TGTGCCAGCAGCTTAGCGCCTGCGAGGTACAATGAGCAGTTCTTC. This rearrangement joins TRBV7-7 to TRBJ2-1; D is undetermined. The CDR3 runs 15 residues. CDR1 and CDR2 (germline): SSHAT, FNYEAQ (reference sequence). Between the trimmed V and J ends, which lost 0 bases and 4 bases, there was a span of 10 bases. Complete variable domain (other parts from reference TRBV7-7 and TRBJ2-1): GAGVSQSPRYKVTKRGQDVTLRCDPISSHATLYWYQQALGQGPEFLTYFNYEAQPDKSGLPSDRFSAERPEGSISTLTIQRTEQRDSAMYRCASSLAPARYNEQFFGPGTRLTVL.

J is TRBJ1-1 and V is TRBV6-5, with D unresolved. The CDR3 is made up of 13 amino acids. Germline CDR1 reads MNHEY; CDR2 reads SVGAGI. The V end lost 6 bases, the J end lost 0 bases, and 8 bases lay between the germline ends. The CDR3 bases are TGTGCCAGCAGATACCTTATGAACACTGAAGCTTTCTTT. Protein sequence: CASRYLMNTEAFF.

The chain links TRBV28 to TRBJ2-1; 11 positions match TRBD1. V trimming: 0 bases; J trimming: 3 bases; junction bases outside the gene matches: 1. Germline V gene data show CDR1 as MDHEN and CDR2 as SYDVKM. The CDR3 runs to 16 residues. CDR3 in amino acids: CASSLWGTGGYNEQFF. Written as DNA, the CDR3 is TGTGCCAGCAGTTTATGGGGGACAGGGGGCTACAATGAGCAGTTCTTC.

The chain recombines TRBV7-2 with TRBJ2-3; TRBD2 matches 7 bases. Germline values: CDR1 SGHTA, CDR2 FQGNSA. J gave up 6 bases and V 1 base, and 4 bases lay outside the gene matches. The CDR3 has 14 residues. DNA for the CDR3: TGTGCCAGCAGCTTAGGCTGGCGGGGGGATACGCAGTATTTT. Residues: CASSLGWRGDTQYF.

A few counts support this clone. Written as DNA, the CDR3 is TGTGCCAGCAGTAGTCTGCCAGTGAACACTGAAGCTTTCTTT. Translated: CASSSLPVNTEAFF. The rearrangement links TRBV2 to TRBJ1-1, with D unresolved. CDR3 length equals 14 residues. V dropped 5 bases and J dropped 0 bases, with 10 bases sitting between them. Germline V gives CDR1 SNHLY, CDR2 FYNNEI.

This clone appeared a few times. The chain uses TRBV29-1 and TRBJ2-3, with a possible D match to TRBD2 (5 bases). Trimming removed 2 bases at V and 3 bases at J, with 15 bases between. The CDR3 extends over 15 amino acids. The germline V gene has CDR1 SQVTM and CDR2 ANQGSEA. The CDR3 reads CSVEKTTGQTDTQYF. As DNA, the CDR3 is TGCAGCGTTGAAAAGACTACCGGTCAAACAGATACGCAGTATTTT.

This clone occurred a few times. The chain combines TRBV6-5 with TRBJ2-7, with D possibly matching TRBD2 (6 bases). With 6 bases removed from V and 2 bases from J, the gap between germline ends came to 17 bases. CDR3 size: 15 residues. CDR1 is MNHEY, CDR2 SVGAGI, per germline. CDR3: CASSIQPWGAYEQYF. The CDR3 DNA sequence: TGTGCCAGCAGCATACAGCCGTGGGGGGCCTACGAGCAGTACTTC.

J is TRBJ1-3 and V is TRBV30; TRBD1 might be the D (5 bases). The CDR3 sequence is 13 residues long. CDR1 and CDR2 from the germline V gene are GTSNPN and SVGIG (reference sequence). V lost 4 bases and J lost 0, with 7 bases in between. The chain's CDR3 is CAWNRYSGNTIYF. CDR3 nucleotides: TGTGCCTGGAACAGGTACTCTGGAAACACCATATATTTT.

This chain uses TRBV6-5 with TRBJ1-6; 7 nucleotides align to TRBD1. The V segment lost 6 bases and the J segment 10 bases; nucleotides outside the gene matches: 9. The CDR3 is 14 residues long. Germline assignment: CDR1 MNHEY and CDR2 SVGAGI. This CDR3 is CASRRQGSKSPLHF. The CDR3 DNA sequence: TGTGCCAGCAGGCGACAGGGTTCGAAGTCACCCCTCCACTTT.

The chain joins TRBV2 to TRBJ2-5; 9 nucleotides line up with TRBD1. CDR3 length equals 14 residues. J was trimmed by 5 bases and V by 6 bases; bases with no gene match: 7. Per germline, CDR1 SNHLY and CDR2 FYNNEI. CDR3 sequence: CASRPGQGVETQYF. Written as DNA, the CDR3 is TGTGCCAGCAGACCGGGACAGGGTGTGGAGACCCAGTACTTC. Full variable domain (rest looked up from reference TRBV2 and TRBJ2-5): EPEVTQTPSHQVTQMGQEVILRCVPISNHLYFYWYRQILGQKVEFLVSFYNNEISEKSEIFDDQFSVERPDGSNFTLKIRSTKLEDSAMYFCASRPGQGVETQYFGPGTRLLVL.

The chain recombines TRBV19 with TRBJ2-2; 7 bases are shared with TRBD2. Germline assignment: CDR1 LNHDA and CDR2 SQIVND (reference sequence). V was clipped by 1 base and J by 4 bases; unmatched bases: 6. CDR3 length equals 16 residues. The chain's CDR3 is CASSIGLGRSTGELFF. CDR3 coding DNA: TGTGCCAGTAGTATAGGGCTCGGGAGGAGCACCGGGGAGCTGTTTTTT.

The rearrangement joins TRBV30 to TRBJ2-2; D gene unclear. Deletions cut 5 bases from V and 3 bases from J, with 13 bases between. The CDR3 has 14 amino acids. Germline CDR1 and CDR2: GTSNPN and SVGIG (reference sequence). The CDR3 reads CAWDGGQYTGELFF. CDR3 nucleotides: TGTGCCTGGGACGGCGGTCAGTACACCGGGGAGCTGTTTTTT.

The V call is TRBV7-9, the J call TRBJ1-1; TRBD1 agrees at 7 bases. V was pared by 5 bases and J by 0 bases, with 9 bases of the junction left unmatched. Germline CDR1 reads SEHNR; CDR2 reads FQNEAQ (reference sequence). The CDR3 runs to 16 residues. The CDR3 DNA is TGTGCCAGCAGCCCACGGACAGGATACCTGAACACTGAAGCTTTCTTT. Its protein is CASSPRTGYLNTEAFF.

In DNA form, the CDR3 reads TGTGCCAGCAGCCCCGACACCTATGGCTACACCTTC. Its protein product is CASSPDTYGYTF. The chain employs TRBV7-9 and TRBJ1-2; D uncertain. Germline V lookup: CDR1 SEHNR, CDR2 FQNEAQ (reference sequence). CDR3 length: 12 residues. The V end lost 5 bases, the J end lost 4 bases, and 8 bases lay between the germline ends.

This clone has only a few counts. The genes are TRBV10-3 and TRBJ1-6; tentative D call: TRBD1 (5 bases). CDR1 and CDR2 (germline): ENHRY, SYGVKD. V shed 0 bases and J shed 7 bases, with 10 bases lying between them. The CDR3 runs to 15 residues. This CDR3 reads CAISESARQNSPLHF. The DNA of the CDR3 is TGTGCCATCAGTGAGTCGGCCCGACAGAATTCACCCCTCCACTTT.

This chain uses TRBV27 with TRBJ1-4; D is ambiguous. The germline CDR1 and CDR2 sequences are MNHEY and SMNVEV (reference sequence). Trimming took off 0 bases at V and 7 bases at J, with 12 bases between the two ends. CDR3 length: 15 residues. For the CDR3, the DNA is TGTGCCAGCAGTTTATCGACACGAGAGGGTGAAAAACTGTTTTTT. It is translated as CASSLSTREGEKLFF.

V and J are TRBV19 and TRBJ1-2, with D maybe TRBD1 (5 bases). The germline gives CDR1 LNHDA, CDR2 SQIVND (reference sequence). The CDR3 spans 13 residues. V was shortened by 6 bases and J by 5 bases, with 13 bases between the two germline ends. The CDR3 DNA reads TGTGCCAGTAGGATTGGGGCGCAATATGGCTACACCTTC. Residues: CASRIGAQYGYTF.

This clone has more than one count but fewer than ten. The rearrangement joins TRBV15 to TRBJ2-4, with TRBD1 matching 10 bases. J gave up 6 bases and V 4 bases, and 3 bases lay outside the gene matches. The germline gives CDR1 LNHNV, CDR2 YYDKDF (reference sequence). The CDR3 runs 14 residues. The CDR3 spells CATSMGQGPNIQYF. CDR3 nucleotide sequence: TGTGCCACCAGCATGGGACAGGGGCCAAACATTCAGTACTTC.

The CDR3 coding sequence is TGTGCCAGCAGCGTAGCTTCAGGTTACACCGGGGAGCTGTTTTTT. Its translation: CASSVASGYTGELFF. The chain has TRBV9 and TRBJ2-2; D gene unclear. CDR1 is SGDLS, CDR2 YYNGEE, per germline. Trimming left V 0 bases short and J 3 bases short, with 9 bases between. CDR3 length: 15 residues.

V usage is TRBV5-1 and J usage is TRBJ2-5, with 9 bases identical to TRBD2. Germline V gene data show CDR1 as SGHRS and CDR2 as YFSETQ. V lost 3 bases, J lost 3 bases, and 15 bases stayed unmatched. The CDR3 has 18 residues. The CDR3 region is CASSSSLGTSRREETQYF. The CDR3 region has the DNA TGCGCCAGCAGCTCATCACTCGGGACTAGCCGACGGGAAGAGACCCAGTACTTC. Supplemented by reference TRBV5-1 and TRBJ2-5, the full variable domain reads KAGVTQTPRYLIKTRGQQVTLSCSPISGHRSVSWYQQTPGQGLQFLFEYFSETQRNKGNFPGRFSGRQFSNSRSEMNVSTLELGDSALYLCASSSSLGTSRREETQYFGPGTRLLVL.

The rearrangement joins TRBV4-1 to TRBJ2-3; TRBD2 matches 13 bases. Looked up from germline, CDR1 is MGHRA and CDR2 is YSYEKL. Germline trimming cut 3 bases from V and 2 bases from J; bases unmatched to any gene: 2. The CDR3 runs 16 residues. Written as DNA, the CDR3 is TGCGCCAGCAGCCAGACTAGCGGGGGGCACACAGATACGCAGTATTTT. Its translation: CASSQTSGGHTDTQYF.

The chain joins TRBV9 to TRBJ2-7; 8 bases fit TRBD1. The V gene end was trimmed by 3 bases and the J gene end by 3 bases; junction bases not matched to a gene: 11. This CDR3 region has 16 residues. Germline lookup yields CDR1 SGDLS and CDR2 YYNGEE. The CDR3 reads CASSESTGAAVYEQYF. The CDR3 coding sequence is TGTGCCAGCAGCGAATCGACAGGGGCCGCGGTCTACGAGCAGTACTTC.

The rearrangement uses TRBV9 and TRBJ1-2; D not resolved. CDR1 SGDLS and CDR2 YYNGEE come from the germline V gene. V dropped 4 bases and J dropped 5 bases, with 12 bases sitting between them. The CDR3 is made up of 13 amino acids. CDR3 bases: TGTGCCAGCAGCCCCCGAGAACTTTATGGCTACACCTTC. This translates into CASSPRELYGYTF.